These 6 T cell receptor beta chains were sequenced from one sample in a study of T-cell memory formation after mild COVID-19 (dated by TCRdb to the early 2020s). Library creation used 5' RACE. Sequencer: Illumina NovaSeq 6000. TCRdb itself trimmed the public reads at Q25 with fastp, ran MiXCR and retained productive beta chains. Every CDR3 protein is listed once, alongside the most common genes and DNA of its rows. The sample contains around 13,000 distinct CDR3 sequences, 16% of them found a single time. The biggest ten clones account for 50% to 75% of the sample. Material for sequencing was PBMCs or a T cell subset sorted from them (not recorded which). Every receptor here comes from a man in his late teens or twenties who had mild COVID-19 (a few samples of this study predate the infection). The sample titles of this study are shuffled in the database, so cell type and time point are left out; the donor was told from shared clones.

This clonotype was found a few times. The chain carries TRBV9 and TRBJ2-2; a weak D match, TRBD1 (5 bases). Germline values: CDR1 SGDLS, CDR2 YYNGEE. The CDR3 spans 14 residues. V dropped 5 bases and J dropped 1 base, with 9 bases sitting between them. The CDR3 sequence: CASSSGQNTGELFF. The CDR3 DNA is TGTGCCAGCAGTAGTGGACAGAACACCGGGGAGCTGTTTTTT.

This clonotype was seen many times. This chain links TRBV7-9 with TRBJ2-2; D uncertain. From germline, CDR1 is SEHNR and CDR2 FQNEAQ (reference sequence). The CDR3 extends over 13 amino acids. Trimming left V 3 bases short and J 6 bases short, with 8 bases between. The CDR3 DNA is TGTGCCAGCAGCTTGGGCGGATCCGGGGAGCTGTTTTTT. It specifies CASSLGGSGELFF.

This clonotype was recorded at least ten times. This rearrangement joins TRBV2 to TRBJ2-2, with TRBD1 as a possible D gene (6 bases). Trimming pared 6 bases from V and 0 bases from J, leaving 8 bases between. The CDR3 extends over 14 amino acids. Germline V lookup: CDR1 SNHLY, CDR2 FYNNEI. CDR3 in DNA: TGTGCCAGCAGGGACAGCGCGAACACCGGGGAGCTGTTTTTT. As protein: CASRDSANTGELFF.

This clonotype was counted many times. J is TRBJ2-3 and V is TRBV6-5; 7 nucleotides agree with TRBD1. The CDR3 spans 16 residues. The trim removed 5 bases at V and 4 bases at J, leaving 12 bases unmatched. Germline V lookup: CDR1 MNHEY, CDR2 SVGAGI. The CDR3 is CASSPTEGARADTQYF. The CDR3 DNA is TGTGCCAGCAGTCCCACAGAGGGGGCGCGGGCAGATACGCAGTATTTT.

This clonotype was found many times. V gene TRBV4-1 combines with J gene TRBJ2-2; the D is unclear. V was trimmed by 1 base and J by 0 bases, leaving 9 bases between them. This CDR3 spans 16 amino acids. Germline CDR1 is MGHRA and CDR2 is YSYEKL. CDR3 coding DNA: TGCGCCAGCAGCCAAGTGGTGGGGACGAACACCGGGGAGCTGTTTTTT. It is translated as CASSQVVGTNTGELFF.

This rearrangement joins TRBV6-2 or TRBV6-3 to TRBJ2-3, with TRBD2 matching over 7 bases. The CDR3 has 16 amino acids. CDR1 is MNHEY and CDR2 is SVGEGT in the germline V gene. V lost 0 bases and J lost 0; bases outside the gene matches: 3. The CDR3: CASSYSLGGSTDTQYF. As DNA, the CDR3 is TGTGCCAGCAGTTACTCTCTGGGAGGGAGCACAGATACGCAGTATTTT.